This entry features one T cell receptor (beta chain) sequence. Its antigen is unknown. Qualities for individual bases were not recorded, and no much larger clone is one base off. On a MiSeq, deep resolution sequencing aimed for a depth between 1 in 1 million and 1 in 200,000 T cells, with each clonotype covered around 10x on average. The immunoSEQ hsTCRB Kit was used to generate the TCR beta libraries. The original methods were these. ImmunoSEQ Data Assistant and ImmunoSEQ Analyzer were used for data analysis, and V, D and J genes were assigned according to IMGT definitions. Clonality, which ranges from 0 to 1, was calculated as one minus the normalized Shannon entropy of productive rearrangement frequencies. Only overrepresented clonotypes making up at least 0.05% of the repertoire of each patient were included in the public clonotype analysis. About a dozen age-matched healthy donor repertoires from immuneACCESS served as clonality controls. The immuneACCESS repertoire file appears here via TCRdb, limited to in-frame rearrangements. These files lack a portion of the clones; in checked studies, under half of the deficit traces to unresolved V genes, and the cause of the others is not known. That table gives V, J and clone size, and the DNA gave D and trimming. The sample table lists about 150,000 clones, approximately 81% of them with a count of one. The top ten hold over 10% of the sample.

The source of the sample is a study of cytotoxic CD8 clonotypes in ibrutinib-treated CLL (dated by TCRdb to the early 2020s). Some background on the complete study: In this cohort, 15 or so patients were treatment-naive and fewer than 13 were relapsed/refractory, while 17 to 18 had unmutated IGHV. Responses were partial in around 25 patients and complete in 2; after median approximately 5.5 years follow-up, some 14 stayed in remission and some twelve progressed. The response samples were drawn at a median of approximately twelve months into treatment, with a range of roughly 6 to 36 months. An average of roughly 270,000 productive templates and approximately 91,000 productive rearrangements was obtained per sample. Of the 86 people in the trial, around 26 had longitudinal samples available. Cryopreserved peripheral blood mononuclear cells were collected before treatment, at response, and at either disease progression or sustained remission. All remission and progressive disease samples were collected while patients were still receiving ibrutinib.

This sample's time point label indicates: about a year on ibrutinib. For TCR beta library preparation, 1.5 to 2 micrograms of genomic DNA were extracted from the cryopreserved PBMCs. Longitudinal blood samples from CLL patients receiving ibrutinib monotherapy were subjected to high-throughput TCR beta sequencing. Patients were enrolled in a phase 2 open-label single-center ibrutinib monotherapy trial. On the study overall, not on this receptor specifically: Sustained-remission and progressing patients did not have matched sampling times, and lymph node repertoires were not examined. Public clonotypes were found to be uncommon and were observed to contract or remain stable during treatment; the increase in clonality was shown to reflect expansion of private clonotypes at ibrutinib response. At ibrutinib response clonality went up, during sustained remission it held steady, and at progression it dropped back toward baseline. Baseline clonality exceeded that of age-matched healthy donors and correlated strongly with circulating CD8+ T-cell counts.

The germline V gene gives CDR1 as SGHVS and CDR2 as FQNEAQ. The CDR3 covers 16 residues, taking in both the cysteine and the phenylalanine. Only the CDR3 portion is preserved as DNA: 48 bases, with reading frame beginning at the first base. Trimming costs V 1 base and J 0 bases, and their ends lie 13 bases apart. The chain is assembled from TRBV7-8 and TRBJ2-7, and perhaps TRBD2 as D gene, on 6 matching bases. This sample comprised PBMCs, obtained after 12 months of ibrutinib treatment. This clonotype originated in a human donor with chronic lymphocytic leukemia. The DNA sequence follows: TGTGCCAGCAGCTTAGGTTTGTGGGACTTCTCCTACGAGCAGTACTTC. Translated, this is CASSLGLWDFSYEQYF.